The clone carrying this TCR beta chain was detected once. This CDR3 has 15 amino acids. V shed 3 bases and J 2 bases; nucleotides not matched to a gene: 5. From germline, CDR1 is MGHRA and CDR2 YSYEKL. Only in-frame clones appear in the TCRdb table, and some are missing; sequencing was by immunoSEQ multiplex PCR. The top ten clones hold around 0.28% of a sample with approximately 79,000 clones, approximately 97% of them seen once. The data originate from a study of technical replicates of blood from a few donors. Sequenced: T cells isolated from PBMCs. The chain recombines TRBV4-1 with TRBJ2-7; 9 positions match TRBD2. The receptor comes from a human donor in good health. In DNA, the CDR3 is TGCGCCAGCAGCCAGAGGACTAGCGCAGCCTACGAGCAGTACTTC. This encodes CASSQRTSAAYEQYF.